These 32 T cell receptor beta chains originate from one sample sequenced in a study of T-cell reconstitution after alpha-beta-depleted transplantation in children. Preparing the TCRbeta library involved the use of unique molecular identifiers. TCRdb ran MiXCR on the PCR reads and lists one entry per CDR3 protein. Of about 170,000 distinct CDR3 sequences listed, around 10% were seen once; the top ten hold over 10%. The sample was PBMCs, taken before TCRalphabeta/CD19-depleted stem cell transplant. The source of these receptors is a boy aged 2 to 10 with acute myeloid leukemia, due to receive a stem cell transplant.

This clonotype was recorded many times. The gene calls are TRBV20-1 and TRBJ2-5, with 10 bases fitting TRBD1. Germline V gene data show CDR1 as DFQATT and CDR2 as SNEGSKA (reference sequence). The CDR3 is 14 residues long. Germline trimming cut 1 base from V and 5 bases from J; bases unmatched to any gene: 4. CDR3 DNA: TGCAGTGCTAGAGGCGACAGGGGGCTGGAGACCCAGTACTTC. Amino acids: CSARGDRGLETQYF.

This clonotype has a count of ten or more. This rearrangement joins TRBV12-3 or TRBV12-4 to TRBJ2-6; the D is unclear. The CDR3 contains 17 residues. Trimming left V 4 bases short and J 0 bases short, with 13 bases between. CDR3 DNA: TGTGCCAGCAGTTCAATCAGACTCCTCTCTGGGGCCAACGTCCTGACTTTC. Protein: CASSSIRLLSGANVLTF.

This clonotype occurred many times. This chain links TRBV7-2 with TRBJ2-1, with TRBD2 matching over 7 bases. This CDR3 is 15 amino acids long. V lost 1 base and J lost 3; bases outside the gene matches: 3. CDR1 is SGHTA and CDR2 is FQGNSA in the germline V gene. The CDR3 nucleotides are TGTGCCAGCAGCTTAGAACGGGGGGTCTACAATGAGCAGTTCTTC. This codes for CASSLERGVYNEQFF.

This clonotype showed up many times. The rearrangement links TRBV27 to TRBJ2-7, with 9 bases identical to TRBD2. V lost 4 bases to trimming and J lost 5 bases; unmatched junction nucleotides: 9. The V gene's germline CDR1 is MNHEY and CDR2 SMNVEV (reference sequence). The CDR3 consists of 15 residues. CDR3 in DNA: TGTGCCAGCAGTTCACCGGGACTAGCAGTTAACGAGCAGTACTTC. Its translation: CASSSPGLAVNEQYF.

In the case of this clonotype: A much larger clone differs by one base, so this may be a read error. The chain couples TRBV28 to TRBJ2-7; the D gene is possibly TRBD1 (5 bases). V lost 9 bases to trimming and J lost 2 bases, with 14 bases between them. Germline lookup yields CDR1 MDHEN and CDR2 SYDVKM. This CDR3 is 13 amino acids long. CDR3 nucleotide sequence: TGTGCCAGGCTTCAGGGTTCCCCCTACGAGCAGTACTTC. It yields the protein CARLQGSPYEQYF.

This clonotype was seen repeatedly, ten times or more. V gene TRBV11-2 combines with J gene TRBJ1-1, with 8 bases fitting TRBD1. J gave up 6 bases and V 4 bases, and 10 bases lay outside the gene matches. The germline V gene encodes CDR1 SGHAT and CDR2 FQNNGV. The CDR3 covers 15 residues. The CDR3, as DNA: TGTGCCAGCAGCTCATCAGGGGGCGGGGGGGCTGAAGCTTTCTTT. This codes for CASSSSGGGGAEAFF.

Worth noting for this clonotype: A much more abundant neighbour one base away suggests this may be a read error. The genes are TRBV5-1 and TRBJ1-5, with D uncertain. Germline V CDR1 and CDR2: SGHRS, YFSETQ. This CDR3 has 13 amino acids. Between the trimmed V and J ends, which lost 1 base and 7 bases, there was a span of 9 bases. The CDR3: CASSLKREQPQHF. The CDR3 DNA is TGCGCCAGCAGCTTGAAGAGGGAACAGCCCCAGCATTTT.

There are a few counts of this clonotype. The V gene is TRBV20-1, the J gene TRBJ1-5; D remains ambiguous. V dropped 3 bases and J dropped 5 bases, with 11 bases sitting between them. Germline values: CDR1 DFQATT, CDR2 SNEGSKA (reference sequence). The CDR3 sequence is 13 residues long. CDR3 region: CSASGRYDQPQHF. The CDR3 nucleotides are TGCAGTGCTAGTGGCAGGTATGATCAGCCCCAGCATTTT.

This clonotype came up many times. The rearrangement joins TRBV5-1 to TRBJ1-2; 10 bases are a match to TRBD1. V shed 3 bases, J shed 1 base, and the junction held 3 bases outside the gene matches. Germline V gene lookup returns CDR1 SGHRS and CDR2 YFSETQ. The CDR3 extends over 15 amino acids. CDR3 nucleotide sequence: TGCGCCAGCAGCTCCGGGACAGGGGATAACTATGGCTACACCTTC. Its protein product is CASSSGTGDNYGYTF. Based on the CDR3 plus reference TRBV5-1 and TRBJ1-2, the full variable domain is KAGVTQTPRYLIKTRGQQVTLSCSPISGHRSVSWYQQTPGQGLQFLFEYFSETQRNKGNFPGRFSGRQFSNSRSEMNVSTLELGDSALYLCASSSGTGDNYGYTFGSGTRLTVV.

The rearrangement links TRBV6-2 or TRBV6-3 to TRBJ2-7, with a weak D call TRBD1 (5 bases). V gave up 0 bases and J gave up 8 bases, with 11 bases separating them. Germline-derived CDR1 and CDR2 are MNHEY and SVGEGT. CDR3 length equals 13 residues. In DNA, the CDR3 is TGTGCCAGCAGTTACTCCTTGGCAGGGCAGCAGTACGTC. Its protein is CASSYSLAGQQYV.

There are many counts of this clonotype. The rearrangement links TRBV7-2 to TRBJ2-5, with 7 positions matching TRBD2. CDR3 length equals 14 residues. CDR1 is SGHTA, CDR2 FQGNSA, per germline. V lost 4 bases and J lost 0; bases outside the gene matches: 2. The CDR3 DNA reads TGTGCCAGCAGCTGGGGGGGGTACCAAGAGACCCAGTACTTC. The encoded protein is CASSWGGYQETQYF.

This clonotype was seen repeatedly, ten times or more. V and J are TRBV3-1 and TRBJ2-1, with 10 bases aligning to TRBD2. V dropped 2 bases and J dropped 6; count of bases not matched to a gene: 4. CDR3 length: 15 residues. From germline, CDR1 is LGHDT and CDR2 YNNKEL (reference sequence). CDR3 nucleotide sequence: TGTGCCAGCAGCCAAAGCGGACTAGCGGTCAATGAGCAGTTCTTC. This translates into CASSQSGLAVNEQFF.

This clonotype was detected many times. The genes are TRBV5-5 and TRBJ2-2; 7 bases agree with TRBD2. The CDR3 covers 15 residues. V was clipped by 2 bases and J by 1 base; unmatched bases: 2. Germline lookup yields CDR1 SGHKS and CDR2 YYEKEE (reference sequence). The CDR3 loop reads CASSFGGGNTGELFF. CDR3 nucleotide sequence: TGTGCCAGCAGCTTCGGCGGGGGGAACACCGGGGAGCTGTTTTTT.

This clonotype was counted ten times or more. V is TRBV10-3 and J is TRBJ2-7, with D possibly TRBD1 on 6 matching bases. The V end lost 7 bases, the J end lost 0 bases, and 13 bases lay between the germline ends. The CDR3 sequence is 14 residues long. Per the germline V gene, CDR1 is ENHRY and CDR2 is SYGVKD. Here the CDR3 DNA reads TGTGCCATCAAGGACCGGGACACCTCCTACGAGCAGTACTTC. It translates to CAIKDRDTSYEQYF.

To note about this clonotype: A much larger clone sits a single nucleotide away, making a read error possible. The chain links TRBV7-2 to TRBJ2-5; TRBD2 aligns across 13 bases. This CDR3 is 17 amino acids long. CDR1 and CDR2 from the germline V gene are SGHTA and FQGNSA. The DNA of the CDR3 is TGTGACAGCAGCTTAGCCCCACTAGCGGGGGGGCGAGAGACCCAGTACTTC. It translates to CDSSLAPLAGGRETQYF.

This clonotype was picked up many times. V gene TRBV20-1 combines with J gene TRBJ2-7, with a weak D call TRBD1 (6 bases). From germline, CDR1 is DFQATT and CDR2 SNEGSKA (reference sequence). V dropped 3 bases and J dropped 6 bases, with 15 bases sitting between them. The CDR3 runs to 13 residues. CDR3 protein: CSASDGGSGEQYV. The CDR3 bases are TGCAGTGCTAGTGATGGGGGCTCGGGCGAGCAGTACGTC.

This clonotype was seen at least ten times. This chain joins TRBV7-8 and TRBJ1-2; D remains unclear. CDR3 length equals 17 residues. CDR1 is SGHVS and CDR2 is FQNEAQ in the germline V gene. Trimming pared 0 bases from V and 4 bases from J, leaving 18 bases between. In nucleotides, the CDR3 is TGTGCCAGCAGCTTAGCGATCGGGTACGGGGAGGCCTATGGCTACACCTTC. It specifies CASSLAIGYGEAYGYTF.

This clonotype was detected many times. The CDR3 region is CASIKTGALDEQFF. The CDR3 nucleotides read TGTGCCAGCATCAAGACAGGGGCGCTCGATGAGCAGTTCTTC. The J gene is TRBJ2-1, the V gene TRBV12-3 or TRBV12-4; 8 nucleotides match TRBD1. Trimming at V came to 7 bases and at J to 8 bases, leaving 10 bases not matched to a gene. CDR3 size: 14 residues.

This clonotype appeared many times. This rearrangement joins TRBV5-1 to TRBJ2-7, with 9 bases that match TRBD1. Germline V gene lookup returns CDR1 SGHRS and CDR2 YFSETQ. V lost 6 bases, J lost 0 bases, and 7 bases stayed unmatched. The CDR3 has 15 amino acids. The CDR3 reads CASIAGQGISYEQYV. In DNA, the CDR3 is TGCGCCAGCATCGCCGGACAGGGGATCTCCTACGAGCAGTACGTC.

This clonotype was counted many times. The V and J genes are TRBV20-1 and TRBJ2-1; the D gene is possibly TRBD1 (7 bases). This CDR3 has 14 residues. Germline assignment: CDR1 DFQATT and CDR2 SNEGSKA (reference sequence). V was pared by 5 bases and J by 5 bases, with 16 bases between. Written as DNA, the CDR3 is TGCAGTGCTCCCCGCGGGACAGAGGACAATGAGCAGTTCTTC. As protein: CSAPRGTEDNEQFF.

This clonotype was observed at least ten times. V usage is TRBV5-5 and J usage is TRBJ2-3; no clear D. V lost 0 bases and J lost 3, with 11 bases in between. The CDR3 length is 15 residues. From germline, CDR1 is SGHKS and CDR2 YYEKEE (reference sequence). CDR3 protein: CASSLEWVETDTQYF. The DNA of the CDR3 is TGTGCCAGCAGCTTGGAGTGGGTCGAGACAGATACGCAGTATTTT.

This clonotype appeared many times. The V call is TRBV6-5, the J call TRBJ1-1; 7 bases are shared with TRBD1. Germline assignment: CDR1 MNHEY and CDR2 SVGAGI. This CDR3 is built from 17 residues. V shed 0 bases, J shed 2 bases, and the junction held 9 bases outside the gene matches. CDR3 DNA: TGTGCCAGCAGTTACTCCCGAACCGGGACAGCTAACACTGAAGCTTTCTTT. Translating gives CASSYSRTGTANTEAFF.

This clonotype was seen many times. The chain couples TRBV29-1 to TRBJ2-3, with D possibly TRBD2 on 6 matching bases. Germline V CDR1 and CDR2: SQVTM, ANQGSEA. Trimming stripped 7 bases from V and 0 bases from J, with 11 bases between. The CDR3 contains 13 residues. CDR3 in amino acids: CSGRRASTDTQYF. Written as DNA, the CDR3 is TGCAGCGGCAGGAGGGCTAGCACAGATACGCAGTATTTT.

The chain recombines TRBV12-3 or TRBV12-4 with TRBJ1-2; TRBD1 aligns across 7 bases. Trimming at V came to 4 bases and at J to 8 bases, leaving 10 bases not matched to a gene. This CDR3 region has 14 residues. In DNA, the CDR3 is TGTGCCAGCAGTTGGCTTGGACAGGTAGAGGGCTACACCTTC. Its protein is CASSWLGQVEGYTF.

This clonotype has at least ten counts. In nucleotides, the CDR3 is TGTGCCAGCAGCCAATATTTGAACACTGAAGCTTTCTTT. Protein: CASSQYLNTEAFF. The chain links TRBV3-1 to TRBJ1-1; D remains ambiguous. CDR1 and CDR2 from the germline V gene are LGHDT and YNNKEL (reference sequence). The V end was cut by 2 bases, the J end by 0 bases, with 4 bases between. The CDR3 is 13 amino acids.

This clonotype appeared many times. J is TRBJ1-1 and V is TRBV20-1, with D tentatively TRBD1 (6 bases). CDR3 length: 14 amino acids. Germline V CDR1 and CDR2: DFQATT, SNEGSKA (reference sequence). Trimming stripped 0 bases from V and 5 bases from J, with 13 bases between. In DNA, the CDR3 is TGCAGTGCTAGAGATATAGGGGGGGGGACTGAAGCTTTCTTT. Amino acid sequence: CSARDIGGGTEAFF.

This clonotype was recorded many times. The rearrangement joins TRBV7-3 to TRBJ2-2; the D gene is possibly TRBD2 (5 bases). Germline CDR1 is SGHTA and CDR2 is FQGTGA. V dropped 7 bases and J dropped 6 bases, with 18 bases sitting between them. There are 15 residues in the CDR3. CDR3 nucleotide sequence: TGTGCCAGCACCCCAGGTTCGGGGTTTCCCGGGGAGCTGTTTTTT. It codes for CASTPGSGFPGELFF. Full variable domain (missing parts from reference TRBV7-3 and TRBJ2-2): GAGVSQTPSNKVTEKGKYVELRCDPISGHTALYWYRQSLGQGPEFLIYFQGTGAADDSGLPNDRFFAVRPEGSVSTLKIQRTERGDSAVYLCASTPGSGFPGELFFGEGSRLTVL.

This clonotype was seen many times. V is TRBV20-1 and J is TRBJ1-2; D is uncertain. This CDR3 spans 14 amino acids. Trimming left V 0 bases short and J 4 bases short, with 12 bases between. Per the germline V gene, CDR1 is DFQATT and CDR2 is SNEGSKA (reference sequence). CDR3 coding DNA: TGCAGTGCTAGAGATCTAAGGTTCTTCTATGGCTACACCTTC. Translated: CSARDLRFFYGYTF.

This clonotype was picked up many times. The chain links TRBV6-5 to TRBJ1-2, with 8 nucleotides matching TRBD1. Germline CDR1 MNHEY, CDR2 SVGAGI. The CDR3 covers 15 residues. V lost 2 bases to trimming and J lost 3 bases; unmatched junction nucleotides: 5. This chain's CDR3 is CASSYTGQAHYGYTF. The CDR3 bases are TGTGCCAGCAGTTACACGGGACAGGCCCACTATGGCTACACCTTC.

Points on this clonotype: A much more abundant neighbour one base away suggests this may be a read error. This rearrangement joins TRBV5-1 to TRBJ2-1, with 8 bases aligning to TRBD2. CDR3 length equals 20 residues. The trim removed 5 bases at V and 1 base at J, leaving 20 bases unmatched. Germline CDR1 and CDR2: SGHRS and YFSETQ. The CDR3 region has the DNA TGCGCCAGCAGATGGGGGGCGCATGGAAGCGGGAGAGAATCCTACAATGAGCAGTTCTTC. Protein sequence: CASRWGAHGSGRESYNEQFF. The whole variable domain, remainder taken from reference TRBV5-1 and TRBJ2-1, is KAGVTQTPRYLIKTRGQQVTLSCSPISGHRSVSWYQQTPGQGLQFLFEYFSETQRNKGNFPGRFSGRQFSNSRSEMNVSTLELGDSALYLCASRWGAHGSGRESYNEQFFGPGTRLTVL.

This clonotype showed up many times. The J gene is TRBJ2-1, the V gene TRBV7-3, with 9 positions matching TRBD1. The CDR3 is made up of 13 amino acids. The germline gives CDR1 SGHTA, CDR2 FQGTGA. V gave up 5 bases and J gave up 9 bases; unmatched junction bases: 5. For the CDR3, the DNA is TGTGCCAGCAGCCCACAGGGGGCAATTGAGCAGTTCTTC. Protein product: CASSPQGAIEQFF.

J is TRBJ2-1 and V is TRBV12-3 or TRBV12-4, with D perhaps matching TRBD2 (6 bases). With 6 bases removed from V and 4 bases from J, the gap between germline ends came to 16 bases. The CDR3 is 15 amino acids. CDR3 in DNA: TGTGCCAGCAGGGCGAGGGGAGGAACTTACAATGAGCAGTTCTTC. Translating it yields CASRARGGTYNEQFF.